This T cell receptor (beta chain) was obtained from a study of regulatory T cells in long-lasting Graves disease. This clonotype was found many times. CDR3 length: 15 amino acids. Per the germline V gene, CDR1 is MDHEN and CDR2 is SYDVKM. Trimming pared 7 bases from V and 1 base from J, leaving 14 bases between. Researchers made TCR beta libraries by using iRepertoire HTBI primers and running Arm-PCR on CDR3 regions. Using its own MiXCR run on the multiplex PCR reads, TCRdb lists one record per CDR3 protein. The top ten hold about 20% of the sample, which has about 620,000 distinct CDR3 sequences, roughly 15% seen once. Time point meaning: newly diagnosed GD, antithyroid drugs for less than 3 months. TCR sequences were obtained from RNA taken from PBMCs. In addition, the sample was reused for a study of T cells in Graves' hyperthyroidism and ophthalmopathy.

Sequenced material: peripheral blood mononuclear cells (PBMCs), taken at new diagnosis, from a patient treated with antithyroid drugs. The clonotype was recovered from a woman aged 25 to 45 with Graves disease. This chain uses TRBV28 with TRBJ1-5; D is unclear. CDR3 in DNA: TGTGCCAGCACCCCAAGGGCTCTGAGCAATCAGCCCCAGCATTTT. The encoded protein is CASTPRALSNQPQHF.